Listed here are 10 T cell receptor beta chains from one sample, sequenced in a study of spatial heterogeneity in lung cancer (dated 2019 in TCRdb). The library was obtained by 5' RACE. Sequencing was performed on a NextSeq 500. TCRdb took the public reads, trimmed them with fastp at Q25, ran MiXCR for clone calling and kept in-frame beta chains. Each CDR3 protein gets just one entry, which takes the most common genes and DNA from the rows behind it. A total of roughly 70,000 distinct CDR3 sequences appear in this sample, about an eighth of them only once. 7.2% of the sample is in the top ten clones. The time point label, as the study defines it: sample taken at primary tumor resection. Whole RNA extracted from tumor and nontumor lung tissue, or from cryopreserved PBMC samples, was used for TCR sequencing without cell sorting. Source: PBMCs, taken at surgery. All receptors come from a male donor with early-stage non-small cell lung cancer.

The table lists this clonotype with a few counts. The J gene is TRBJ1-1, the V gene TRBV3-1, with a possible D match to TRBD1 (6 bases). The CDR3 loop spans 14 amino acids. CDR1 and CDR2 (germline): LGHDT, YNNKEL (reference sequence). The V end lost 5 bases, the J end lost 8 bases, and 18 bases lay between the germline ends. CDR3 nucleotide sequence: TGTGCCAGCAGCTCGACGATATTTACAGGGGAAGCTTTCTTT. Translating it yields CASSSTIFTGEAFF. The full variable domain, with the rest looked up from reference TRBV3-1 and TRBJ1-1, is DTAVSQTPKYLVTQMGNDKSIKCEQNLGHDTMYWYKQDSKKFLKIMFSYNNKELIINETVPNRFSPKSPDKAHLNLHINSLELGDSAVYFCASSSTIFTGEAFFGQGTRLTVV.

This CDR3 reads CASSPGQARGPSYEQYF. The CDR3 DNA follows: TGTGCCAGCAGTCCCGGACAGGCTAGAGGGCCCTCCTACGAGCAGTACTTC. The chain carries TRBV6-5 and TRBJ2-7, with 7 bases identical to TRBD1. With V trimmed by 5 bases and J by 0 bases, 13 bases remained unmatched. The CDR3 contains 17 residues. CDR1 MNHEY and CDR2 SVGAGI come from the germline V gene.

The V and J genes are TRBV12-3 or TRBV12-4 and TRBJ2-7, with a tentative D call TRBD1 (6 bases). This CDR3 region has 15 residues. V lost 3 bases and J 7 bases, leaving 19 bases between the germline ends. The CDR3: CASSLRDRRPEEQYF. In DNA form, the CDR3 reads TGTGCCAGCAGTTTGCGTGACAGGAGACCGGAGGAGCAGTACTTC.

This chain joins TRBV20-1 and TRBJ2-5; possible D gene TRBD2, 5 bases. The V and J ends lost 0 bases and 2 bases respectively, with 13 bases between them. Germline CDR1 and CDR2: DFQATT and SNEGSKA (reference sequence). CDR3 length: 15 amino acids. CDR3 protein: CSARDGFAGQETQYF. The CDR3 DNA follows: TGCAGTGCTAGAGATGGCTTTGCGGGTCAAGAGACCCAGTACTTC.

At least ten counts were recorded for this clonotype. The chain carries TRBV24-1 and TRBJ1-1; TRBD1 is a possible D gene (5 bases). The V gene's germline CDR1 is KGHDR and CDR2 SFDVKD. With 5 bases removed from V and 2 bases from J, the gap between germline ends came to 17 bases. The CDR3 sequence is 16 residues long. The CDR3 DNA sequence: TGTGCCACCAGTGTGTTCGGTCGAGGGGATAACACTGAAGCTTTCTTT. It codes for CATSVFGRGDNTEAFF.

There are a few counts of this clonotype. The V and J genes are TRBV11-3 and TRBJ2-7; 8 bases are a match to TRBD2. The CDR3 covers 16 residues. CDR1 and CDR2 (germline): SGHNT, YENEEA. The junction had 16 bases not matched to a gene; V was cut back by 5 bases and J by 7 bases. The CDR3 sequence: CASSPTPAGGPGEQYF. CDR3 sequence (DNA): TGTGCCAGCAGCCCAACCCCCGCGGGAGGCCCCGGTGAGCAGTACTTC.

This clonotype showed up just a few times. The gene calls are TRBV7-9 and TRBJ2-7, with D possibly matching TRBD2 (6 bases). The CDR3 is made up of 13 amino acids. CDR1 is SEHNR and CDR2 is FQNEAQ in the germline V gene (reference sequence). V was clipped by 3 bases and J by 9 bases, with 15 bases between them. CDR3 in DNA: TGTGCCAGCAGCTTGGGACTGGACGAGCGGCAGTACTTC. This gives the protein CASSLGLDERQYF. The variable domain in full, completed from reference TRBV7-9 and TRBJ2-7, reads DTGVSQNPRHKITKRGQNVTFRCDPISEHNRLYWYRQTLGQGPEFLTYFQNEAQLEKSRLLSDRFSAERPKGSFSTLEIQRTEQGDSAMYLCASSLGLDERQYFGPGTRLTVT.

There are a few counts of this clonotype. Here the CDR3 DNA reads TGCAGTGGGACTCTAGCGGGAGTTTTCACAGATACGCAGTATTTT. Translating it yields CSGTLAGVFTDTQYF. The genes are TRBV20-1 and TRBJ2-3; 10 nucleotides align to TRBD2. This CDR3 region has 15 residues. CDR1 is DFQATT and CDR2 is SNEGSKA in the germline V gene (reference sequence). V was pared by 7 bases and J by 2 bases, with 9 bases of the junction left unmatched.

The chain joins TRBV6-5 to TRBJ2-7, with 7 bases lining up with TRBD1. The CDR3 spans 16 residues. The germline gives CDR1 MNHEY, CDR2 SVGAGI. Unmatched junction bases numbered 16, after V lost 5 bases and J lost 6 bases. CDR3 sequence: CASSHARQGTPGEQYF. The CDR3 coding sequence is TGTGCCAGCAGTCACGCCCGACAGGGAACGCCGGGCGAGCAGTACTTC.

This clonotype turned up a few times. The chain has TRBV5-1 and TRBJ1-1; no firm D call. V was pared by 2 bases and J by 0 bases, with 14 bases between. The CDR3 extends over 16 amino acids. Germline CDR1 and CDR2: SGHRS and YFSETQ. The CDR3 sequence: CASSFGGPPLNTEAFF. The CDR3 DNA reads TGCGCCAGCAGCTTTGGAGGGCCCCCATTGAACACTGAAGCTTTCTTT.